This T cell receptor (beta chain) was sequenced during a study of identical twins. This clonotype was counted many times. The CDR3 spans 14 residues. From the 5' RACE reads, TCRdb called clonotypes with MiXCR, one entry per CDR3 protein. The sample has about 520,000 distinct CDR3 sequences, 22% seen once. The data were also submitted as part of a second study, on T cells expressing NK-cell markers.

This clonotype originated in a woman younger than 30 in good health. V and J are TRBV21-1 and TRBJ1-2; the table's D call, TRBD1, was not checked against the DNA. TRBV21-1 is a recognized pseudogene. The sample consisted of CD4+ T cells sorted from blood. The DNA for the CDR3 is TGTGCCAGCAGCAAAGTCAGGGACGACTATGGCTACACCTTC. It codes for CASSKVRDDYGYTF.